This T cell receptor (beta chain) was sequenced in a study of graft-versus-host responses after intestinal transplantation. Across the study: Recipients underwent multivisceral, liver-intestinal, or isolated intestinal transplants.

This clone has only a few counts. Its antigen is currently unknown. Using immunoSEQ multiplex PCR, the repertoire was profiled, and TCRdb retains in-frame clones only, with some absent. The data hold over 100,000 clones, with around 93% observed a single time. Study-level findings and limits: The study found high graft-versus-host to host-versus-graft clonal ratios in allografts of patients with graft-donor T cell macrochimerism. Declines in HvG clones occurring early post-transplant were associated with peak circulating GvH clone levels. Recipient marrow harbored GvH clones, some of which surfaced first in ileum or blood.

This TCR came from a human donor who received an intestinal transplant. The sample in question was unstimulated CD4+ T cells sorted from spleen or lymph node cells, obtained before intestinal transplant.

CDR3 sequence (DNA): TGTGCCATCAGTGAGTCGACCGGCTCTGGAAACACCATATATTTT. It translates to CAISESTGSGNTIYF. This rearrangement joins TRBV10-3 to TRBJ1-3, with no clear D. V lost 0 bases and J lost 0, with 6 bases in between. CDR3 size: 15 residues. Germline loops: CDR1 ENHRY, CDR2 SYGVKD.